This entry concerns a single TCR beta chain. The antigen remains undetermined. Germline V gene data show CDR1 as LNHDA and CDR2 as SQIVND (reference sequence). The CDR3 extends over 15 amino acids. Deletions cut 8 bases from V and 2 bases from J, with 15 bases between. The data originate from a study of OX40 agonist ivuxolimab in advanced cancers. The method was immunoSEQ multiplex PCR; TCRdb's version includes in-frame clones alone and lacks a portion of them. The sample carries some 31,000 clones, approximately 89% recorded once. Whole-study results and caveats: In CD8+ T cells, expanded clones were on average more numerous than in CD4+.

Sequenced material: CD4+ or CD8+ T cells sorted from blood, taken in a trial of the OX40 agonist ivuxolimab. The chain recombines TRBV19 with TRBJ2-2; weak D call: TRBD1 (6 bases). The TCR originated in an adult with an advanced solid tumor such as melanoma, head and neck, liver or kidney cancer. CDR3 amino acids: CASSSWTVNTGELFF. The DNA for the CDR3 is TGTGCCAGTTCCTCGTGGACAGTTAACACCGGGGAGCTGTTTTTT.